This TCR beta chain came from a study of radiation and T cells in renal cell carcinoma. Overall study findings and caveats: Compared with controls, irradiated tumors had more, larger dominant CDR3 motifs. In nephrectomy-only tumors, top 100 clonotypes averaged around 45%, versus around 50% irradiated.

Clones were read by immunoSEQ multiplex PCR, and TCRdb kept only the in-frame ones, dropping some. The top ten clones hold about 30% of a sample with approximately 5,700 clones, about two thirds of them seen once. This clone has only a few counts. Its antigen is unknown. Noted treatment: treatment-naive control, cytoreductive nephrectomy. Germline trimming cut 3 bases from V and 3 bases from J; bases unmatched to any gene: 2. Germline V gene data show CDR1 as MGHRA and CDR2 as YSYEKL. The CDR3 totals 15 residues. This receptor was obtained from a human donor with renal cell carcinoma. The genes are TRBV4-1 and TRBJ2-7; TRBD2 aligns across 13 bases. Sequencing was performed on tumor tissue, taken from a patient whose treatment was nephrectomy without radiotherapy. The CDR3 DNA reads TGCGCCAGCAGCCAGACTAGCGGGAGGTTCTACGAGCAGTACTTC. Translated: CASSQTSGRFYEQYF.